Listed below are T cell receptor beta chains from one sample, sequenced in a study of cytomegalovirus exposure and HLA in healthy donors. Some clones are missing from TCRdb's copy, which holds only in-frame ones; the method was immunoSEQ multiplex PCR. Among almost 95,000 clones listed, roughly 69% were seen once. The source material was PBMCs. These receptors all come from a middle-aged man in good health and CMV-seronegative. Each CDR3 is given with its conserved first and last residue. The D gene is left open where the match is weak. The size of a clone is reported for some rows only, either as once, few or many, or as a class for expanded clones.

V gene	clone size	J gene	D gene	CDR3 protein	CDR3 DNA
TRBV7-2	NA	TRBJ2-7	TRBD2	CASSLRASGAYEQYF	TGTGCCAGCAGCTTACGGGCCAGCGGGGCCTACGAGCAGTACTTC
TRBV5-4	NA	TRBJ1-2	TRBD1	CASSRGQYGYTF	TGTGCCAGCAGCCGGGGACAGTATGGCTACACCTTC
TRBV5-1	NA	TRBJ2-1	NA	CASSLDTGGNEQFF	TGCGCCAGCAGCTTGGATACAGGCGGCAATGAGCAGTTCTTC
TRBV2	NA	TRBJ2-1	TRBD2	CAEGAGEPSSRNEQFF	TGTGCCGAAGGGGCGGGGGAGCCGAGCTCGAGGAATGAGCAGTTCTTC
TRBV5-1	NA	TRBJ2-3	TRBD2	CASSLASGVSTDTQYF	TGCGCCAGCAGCTTGGCTAGCGGGGTAAGCACAGATACGCAGTATTTT
TRBV4-1	NA	TRBJ2-2	NA	CASSGRGTNTGELFF	TGCGCCAGCAGCGGGAGGGGGACGAACACCGGGGAGCTGTTTTTT
TRBV29-1	NA	TRBJ2-5	TRBD2	CSVGKAGGETQYF	TGCAGCGTTGGGAAAGCGGGAGGAGAGACCCAGTACTTC
TRBV10-2	NA	TRBJ2-1	TRBD2	CASSETSAEYNEQFF	TGCGCCAGCAGTGAAACTAGCGCGGAGTACAATGAGCAGTTCTTC
TRBV19	few	TRBJ1-3	NA	CASSIRDRSTIYF	TGTGCCAGTAGTATCCGGGATCGGAGCACCATATATTTT
TRBV28	NA	TRBJ2-7	NA	CASSLSHREQYF	TGTGCCAGCAGTTTATCCCACCGGGAGCAGTACTTC
TRBV5-1	NA	TRBJ1-2	NA	CASSSEVGYGYTF	TGCGCCAGCAGCTCGGAGGTTGGGTATGGCTACACCTTC
TRBV6-6	NA	TRBJ1-1	TRBD1	CASSSDRVTEAFF	TGTGCCAGCAGTTCGGACAGGGTCACTGAAGCTTTCTTT
TRBV5-1	NA	TRBJ1-2	NA	CASSSGGGLGGYTF	TGCGCCAGCAGCTCCGGAGGTGGATTGGGTGGTTACACCTTC
TRBV5-1	NA	TRBJ1-3	NA	CASSPVAGTGNTIYF	TGCGCCAGCAGCCCCGTCGCAGGGACTGGAAACACCATATATTTT
TRBV5-1	NA	TRBJ2-2	TRBD1	CASSLAAGGDTGELFF	TGCGCCAGCAGCTTGGCGGCAGGGGGCGACACCGGGGAGCTGTTTTTT
TRBV4-3	NA	TRBJ1-1	TRBD1	CASSAQGAGTEAFF	TGCGCCAGCAGCGCACAGGGGGCGGGAACTGAAGCTTTCTTT
TRBV6-1	NA	TRBJ1-2	TRBD1	CASSPGTGYGYTF	TGTGCCAGCAGTCCCGGGACAGGGTACGGCTACACCTTC
TRBV6-1	NA	TRBJ2-3	TRBD1	CASSEEKGATDTQYF	TGTGCCAGCAGTGAAGAGAAGGGGGCCACAGATACGCAGTATTTT
TRBV4-3	NA	TRBJ1-1	TRBD1	CASSLRTGSTEAFF	TGCGCCAGCAGCCTCCGGACAGGGAGCACTGAAGCTTTCTTT
TRBV7-9	NA	TRBJ1-1	NA	CASSTSSGTEAFF	TGTGCCAGCAGCACCTCCTCGGGCACTGAAGCTTTCTTT
TRBV5-1	NA	TRBJ2-7	TRBD2	CASRIGLAGTGEQYF	TGCGCCAGCAGAATAGGACTAGCGGGCACGGGGGAGCAGTACTTC
TRBV9	NA	TRBJ2-7	TRBD1	CASSPPGTVYEQYF	TGTGCCAGCAGCCCCCCCGGGACAGTCTACGAGCAGTACTTC
TRBV2	NA	TRBJ2-3	TRBD1	CAGKDRAGSDTQYF	TGTGCCGGAAAGGACAGGGCAGGGTCAGATACGCAGTATTTT
TRBV7-2	few	TRBJ1-2	NA	CASSLMREDGYGYTF	TGTGCCAGCAGCTTAATGAGGGAAGATGGCTATGGCTACACCTTC
TRBV7-8	NA	TRBJ2-1	TRBD2	CASSGNLAGGRNEQFF	TGTGCCAGCAGCGGGAATCTAGCGGGAGGGCGAAATGAGCAGTTCTTC
TRBV7-9	few	TRBJ2-1	NA	CASSFGDNEQFF	TGTGCCAGCAGCTTCGGAGACAATGAGCAGTTCTTC
TRBV6-6	NA	TRBJ2-5	TRBD2	CASSPSGEGETQYF	TGTGCCAGCAGTCCCTCGGGGGAGGGAGAGACCCAGTACTTC
TRBV2	NA	TRBJ1-5	NA	CASSLTMRYDQPQHF	TGTGCCAGCAGTCTCACGATGAGGTACGATCAGCCCCAGCATTTT
TRBV7-3	NA	TRBJ2-1	TRBD2	CASSSSGALDYNEQFF	TGTGCCAGCAGCTCTAGCGGGGCCCTCGACTACAATGAGCAGTTCTTC